This TCR beta chain stems from a study of T cell changes during pregnancy in multiple sclerosis. The protocol was immunoSEQ multiplex PCR, while the TCRdb copy is restricted to in-frame clones and leaves out a portion. The profile shows about 69,000 clones, 90% to 95% of them singletons. This CDR3 region has 17 residues. Germline V gives CDR1 ENHRY, CDR2 SYGVKD. J was trimmed by 4 bases and V by 3 bases; bases with no gene match: 7. The chain carries TRBV10-3 and TRBJ1-6; 9 bases align to TRBD1. The input for sequencing was CD4+ T cells from peripheral blood mononuclear cells, taken in the third trimester of pregnancy. The TCR sequence derives from a female donor in good health, enrolled as a control in a pregnancy study. The CDR3 is CAISDGLDRGYNSPLHF. Here the CDR3 DNA reads TGTGCCATCAGTGATGGGTTGGACAGGGGTTATAATTCACCCCTCCACTTT.